This T cell receptor (beta chain) was obtained from a study of Ad26.COV2.S vaccination and SARS-CoV-2 variants. About the research overall: This donor came from the COV1001 trial of Ad26.COV2.S. Ad26.COV2.S, an intramuscular injection, was given once or twice 56 days apart.

Clones were sequenced by immunoSEQ multiplex PCR, and TCRdb holds only the in-frame ones, with some missing. The sample includes roughly 500,000 clones, roughly nine tenths of them seen just once. This CDR3 is built from 13 residues. V was clipped by 7 bases and J by 4 bases, with 13 bases between them. Germline assignment: CDR1 MNHEY and CDR2 SVGAGI. As to treatment: some 20 received Ad26.COV2.S at low or high dose, single or two shots; about five received placebo; per-sample allocation not given. On day 63 after the first injection, vaccine and placebo recipients gave samples. Its platform was an Ad26 vector, and its expressed antigen was Wuhan-strain SARS-CoV-2 spike.

The sequence was collected from a person between 18 and 65 years old who received the Ad26.COV2.S COVID-19 vaccine or a placebo. This chain links TRBV6-5 with TRBJ2-5; perhaps TRBD2 as D (6 bases). The sequencing used peripheral blood, collected in a trial of Ad26.COV2.S vaccine versus placebo. As DNA, the CDR3 is TGTGCCAGCACCCGGGAGTATGGAGAGACCCAGTACTTC. This translates into CASTREYGETQYF.